The entry that follows covers one TCR beta chain sequence. The antigen is not known. The method was immunoSEQ multiplex PCR; TCRdb's version includes in-frame clones alone and lacks a portion of them. The sample has some 47,000 clones, about 76% seen once. The record originates from a study of a mutant IDH1 vaccine in newly diagnosed glioma. Study at large: With temozolomide cycles, or 4-6 weeks after radiotherapy alone, vaccination was started. Patients arrived already treated with radiotherapy, temozolomide, or both, most having had both. Study conclusions and caveats: It seemed that pseudoprogression was not linked to changes in the top peripheral T cell clonotypes.

As for time point: week 35, safety follow-up. Vaccination comprised doses that each held 300 ug of mutant IDH1 20-mer peptide, plus topical imiquimod. CDR1 is MNHNS, CDR2 SASEGT, per germline. The CDR3 spans 11 residues. The V end was cut by 11 bases, the J end by 5 bases, with 12 bases between. This TCR was sampled from a woman aged 35 to 49 with glioma. Some clones in this sample may be carry-over from other donors' samples. The material sequenced was PBMCs, taken from a glioma patient whose treatment included an IDH1 peptide vaccine. The chain joins TRBV6-1 to TRBJ2-5; weak D call: TRBD2 (7 bases). In nucleotides, the CDR3 is TGTGCCCAAGGGGGGGTGGAGACCCAGTACTTC. Protein: CAQGGVETQYF.